This TCR beta chain was identified during a study of radiotherapy plus CTLA-4 blockade in lung cancer. TCRdb's copy holds only in-frame clones and misses some; the assay was immunoSEQ multiplex PCR. In the table there are about 99,000 clones, 88% of which are singletons. The germline CDR1 and CDR2 sequences are MNHEY and SVGAGI. The CDR3 spans 13 residues. Trimming left V 6 bases short and J 8 bases short, with 14 bases between. This clonotype was sampled from a human donor with non-small cell lung cancer that progressed on radiotherapy plus ipilimumab. The source was peripheral blood, collected from a patient treated with radiotherapy plus ipilimumab. The genes are TRBV6-5 and TRBJ2-1; possibly TRBD1 or TRBD2 for D (5 bases each). This CDR3 is CASRTPVGDEQFF. CDR3 bases: TGTGCCAGCAGAACTCCGGTGGGGGATGAGCAGTTCTTC.